This TCR beta chain stems from a study of regulatory T cells in long-lasting Graves disease. The time point denotes: newly diagnosed GD, antithyroid drugs for less than 3 months. The TCR library was prepared using RNA isolated from PBMCs. This clonotype was counted many times. The antigen is undetermined. CDR3 length: 13 residues. The V end lost 4 bases, the J end lost 4 bases, and 13 bases lay between the germline ends. CDR1 GTSNPN and CDR2 SVGIG come from the germline V gene (reference sequence). General study results and limits: Favored gene segments in persistent disease were TRBV28, TRBJ1-2 and TRBJ2-5. Thyroid tissue was not studied; only peripheral blood was.

Investigators prepared the TCR beta libraries by applying iRepertoire HTBI primers and Arm-PCR of CDR3 regions. TCRdb re-derived calls from the multiplex PCR reads in MiXCR, one entry per CDR3 protein. Here the sample spans about 540,000 distinct CDR3 sequences, roughly 14% being singletons. The sample was also reused in another study, on T cells in Graves' hyperthyroidism and ophthalmopathy. That source notes: Using the HTBI primer set, a first-round RT-PCR was run on the TCR CDR3. Most thyroid clonotypes expanded above 0.001 appeared in blood too.

This receptor was obtained from a young man with Graves disease. The sample was peripheral blood mononuclear cells (PBMCs), taken at new diagnosis, from a patient treated with antithyroid drugs. V gene TRBV30 combines with J gene TRBJ2-5; the D gene is possibly TRBD1 (5 bases). CDR3 DNA sequence: TGTGCCTGGAATGGGGCTCAGGCAGAGACCCAGTACTTC. This codes for CAWNGAQAETQYF.